This TCR beta chain stems from a study of blood T cell repertoires in COVID-19. Trimming cost V 5 bases and J 8 bases; bases outside gene matches: 13. CDR1 is SGHTA, CDR2 FQGNSA, per germline. CDR3 length: 15 residues. The method was immunoSEQ multiplex PCR; TCRdb's version includes in-frame clones alone and lacks a portion of them. The top ten hold 2.1% of the sample, which has approximately 260,000 clones, roughly 90% seen once. The genes are TRBV7-2 and TRBJ1-2; 8 bases fit TRBD1. The sequenced material came from peripheral blood. This clonotype originated in a woman aged 55-70 years with COVID-19, enrolled during active disease. The CDR3 protein is CASSPRQGSVRGYTF. The CDR3 bases are TGTGCCAGCAGCCCCAGACAGGGGTCTGTGAGGGGCTACACCTTC.